The rows below give T cell receptor beta chains drawn from one sample of a study of cytomegalovirus exposure and HLA in healthy donors. The table came from immunoSEQ multiplex PCR; TCRdb's copy has only in-frame clones and leaves some out. The sample lists some 56,000 clones; 75% to 85% were seen once. The sample comprised PBMCs. All receptors come from a human donor in good health. CDR3s include the opening cysteine and the closing phenylalanine or tryptophan. The order of the fields is V gene, clone size, D gene, J gene, CDR3 DNA, CDR3 protein. A D gene is named only where the DNA matches it firmly. Size is stated for part of the rows, as once, few or many counts, or as a class when the clone is expanded.

v_call: TRBV28; clone_size: once; d_call: .; j_call: TRBJ2-7; cdr3_nt: TGTGCCAGCCACGACTTGGGAGGTGGATTTCACGAGCAGTACTTC; cdr3_aa: CASHDLGGGFHEQYF
v_call: TRBV29-1; clone_size: few; d_call: TRBD1; j_call: TRBJ2-1; cdr3_nt: TGCAGCGTTTACGACCAGGGGGTCGAGTTCTTC; cdr3_aa: CSVYDQGVEFF
v_call: TRBV28; clone_size: .; d_call: TRBD1; j_call: TRBJ2-1; cdr3_nt: TGTGCCAGCAGCTCAGGACAGGACAGCTCCTACAATGAGCAGTTCTTC; cdr3_aa: CASSSGQDSSYNEQFF
v_call: TRBV28; clone_size: .; d_call: .; j_call: TRBJ2-3; cdr3_nt: TGTGCCGGTCGAGTTACAGGGACAGATACGCAGTATTTT; cdr3_aa: CAGRVTGTDTQYF
v_call: TRBV10-3; clone_size: .; d_call: .; j_call: TRBJ1-2; cdr3_nt: TGTGCCATCAGTGTGGGGGCGTTAGGCTACACCTTC; cdr3_aa: CAISVGALGYTF
v_call: TRBV28; clone_size: .; d_call: .; j_call: TRBJ2-5; cdr3_nt: TGTGCCAGCAGCAACCCGGGAGCGTCTAAGACCCAGTACTTC; cdr3_aa: CASSNPGASKTQYF
v_call: TRBV10-3; clone_size: .; d_call: .; j_call: TRBJ1-5; cdr3_nt: TGTGCCATCAGTGGGGGGCAGCGGAACCAGCCCCAGCATTTT; cdr3_aa: CAISGGQRNQPQHF
v_call: TRBV7-6; clone_size: .; d_call: .; j_call: TRBJ2-1; cdr3_nt: TGTGCCAGCAGCCGAAACAGACAGGGGAGGGCCAATGAGCAGTTCTTC; cdr3_aa: CASSRNRQGRANEQFF
v_call: TRBV14; clone_size: .; d_call: .; j_call: TRBJ1-2; cdr3_nt: TGTGCCAGCAGCCAAGATTTCAGGGCCTGTGGCTACACCTTC; cdr3_aa: CASSQDFRACGYTF
v_call: TRBV4-2; clone_size: few; d_call: TRBD2; j_call: TRBJ2-3; cdr3_nt: TGTGCCAGCAGCCAAGGACTAGCGGGGGGCGCAGATACGCAGTATTTT; cdr3_aa: CASSQGLAGGADTQYF
v_call: TRBV4-3; clone_size: .; d_call: .; j_call: TRBJ2-1; cdr3_nt: TGCGCCAGCAGCCAAATCACAGGGGGGGCCTACAATGAGCAGTTCTTC; cdr3_aa: CASSQITGGAYNEQFF
v_call: TRBV7-9; clone_size: .; d_call: TRBD2; j_call: TRBJ2-1; cdr3_nt: TGTGCCAGCACTGCTAGCGGATCGTCCTACAATGAGCAGTTCTTC; cdr3_aa: CASTASGSSYNEQFF
v_call: TRBV6-1; clone_size: .; d_call: TRBD1; j_call: TRBJ1-5; cdr3_nt: TGTGCCAGCAGTCCAGGGGGATATAGCAATCAGCCCCAGCATTTT; cdr3_aa: CASSPGGYSNQPQHF
v_call: TRBV9; clone_size: .; d_call: TRBD1; j_call: TRBJ1-2; cdr3_nt: TGTGCCAGCAGCCCGGGACAGGGAGGCTACACCTTC; cdr3_aa: CASSPGQGGYTF